A single sample is the source of the 10 T cell receptor beta chains below, sequenced in a study of breast tumors, draining lymph nodes, adjacent tissues. TCRdb called the multiplex PCR reads again in MiXCR, with one record for every CDR3 protein. The table records 150,000 to 200,000 distinct CDR3 sequences, approximately 30% of them present only once. Samples came from axillary lymph nodes draining the breast cancer. The specimen was axillary lymph node tissue. All receptors derive from a female donor with breast cancer. Some clones in this sample may be carry-over from other donors' samples.

In the case of this clonotype: This likely comes from a read error, as the CDR3 has no conserved phenylalanine or tryptophan at its end. J is TRBJ2-2 and V is TRBV20-1, with 9 bases identical to TRBD1. CDR1 and CDR2 (germline): DFQATT, SNEGSKA (reference sequence). CDR3 length: 15 amino acids. The CDR3 region has the DNA TGCAGTGCTAGAGGGGGACAGGGCAACATCGGGGAGCTGTTTTCT. Amino acid sequence: CSARGGQGNIGELFS.

Ten or more counts support this clonotype. The chain combines TRBV6-6 with TRBJ2-1, with D tentatively TRBD2 (6 bases). The germline V and J ends were trimmed by 7 bases and 8 bases, with 12 bases remaining between them. Germline CDR1 and CDR2: MNHNY and SVGAGI (reference sequence). The CDR3 totals 12 residues. CDR3 amino acids: CASKRGSDEQFF. The CDR3 DNA follows: TGTGCCAGCAAACGGGGGAGCGATGAGCAGTTCTTC.

The V and J genes are TRBV19 and TRBJ1-4; D possibly corresponds to TRBD1 (6 bases). V was trimmed by 4 bases and J by 0 bases, leaving 21 bases between them. The CDR3 extends over 19 amino acids. Germline V lookup: CDR1 LNHDA, CDR2 SQIVND (reference sequence). The CDR3, as DNA: TGTGCCAGTAGTAGGGTGGGGGGCAGGGTGGCTGCAACTAATGAAAAACTGTTTTTT. Translated, it gives CASSRVGGRVAATNEKLFF.

This clonotype was picked up many times. The chain uses TRBV29-1 and TRBJ2-5; D may be TRBD2 (5 bases). V lost 1 base to trimming and J lost 2 bases, with 14 bases between them. CDR1 is SQVTM and CDR2 is ANQGSEA in the germline V gene. This CDR3 has 15 residues. This CDR3 is CSVEGDGRGQETQYF. The CDR3, as DNA: TGCAGCGTTGAAGGTGATGGGAGAGGGCAAGAGACCCAGTACTTC.

There are many counts of this clonotype. The rearrangement joins TRBV30 to TRBJ2-7; possible D gene TRBD1, 6 bases. The CDR3 spans 13 residues. The germline gives CDR1 GTSNPN, CDR2 SVGIG (reference sequence). The germline V and J ends were trimmed by 5 bases and 0 bases, with 11 bases remaining between them. CDR3 sequence: CAWDRSFSYEQYF. The CDR3 DNA reads as TGTGCCTGGGACAGGTCCTTCTCCTACGAGCAGTACTTC.

In its sample, this clonotype was seen a few times. The J gene is TRBJ2-4, the V gene TRBV27; D is unresolved. The CDR3 length is 16 residues. Trimming removed 2 bases from V and 7 bases from J, with 18 bases in between. Germline values: CDR1 MNHEY, CDR2 SMNVEV (reference sequence). The CDR3 DNA follows: TGTGCCAGCAGTTTAGTATCTTCTGTATCGTCCAACATTCAGTACTTC. Translation gives CASSLVSSVSSNIQYF.

In its sample, this clonotype was seen once. V and J are TRBV6-2 or TRBV6-3 and TRBJ2-5, with 8 bases aligning to TRBD1. This CDR3 is 14 amino acids long. The germline V gene has CDR1 MNHEY and CDR2 SVGEGT. Trimming took 6 bases from V and 4 from J; bases not matched to a gene: 7. CDR3 DNA: TGTGCCAGCAGGAAGACAGGGGTCGGAGAGACCCAGTACTTC. Its protein product is CASRKTGVGETQYF.

V gene TRBV7-2 combines with J gene TRBJ2-5, with 12 bases fitting TRBD2. Trimming took 5 bases from V and 2 from J; bases not matched to a gene: 12. The CDR3 consists of 18 residues. The germline CDR1 and CDR2 sequences are SGHTA and FQGNSA. The DNA of the CDR3 is TGTGCCAGCAGCCCCCTCTGGCTAGCGGGGGGGCCTCAAGAGACCCAGTACTTC. Protein product: CASSPLWLAGGPQETQYF.

This clonotype was observed once. Being one base from a much bigger clone, this may be a read error. V usage is TRBV13 and J usage is TRBJ2-1; the D call may be TRBD1 or TRBD2 (5 bases each). Germline CDR1 PRHDT, CDR2 FYEKMQ (reference sequence). This CDR3 comprises 11 residues. In nucleotides, the CDR3 is TGTGCCAGCGGCTTAGGCCAGGGACGGTTCTTC. This sequence encodes CASGLGQGRFF.

As concerns this clonotype: A much larger clone lies a single base off, so this may be a read error. The chain carries TRBV7-9 and TRBJ2-3; 12 bases line up with TRBD2. This CDR3 is 18 amino acids long. Germline V gene lookup returns CDR1 SEHNR and CDR2 FQNEAQ (reference sequence). V shed 2 bases and J 7 bases; nucleotides not matched to a gene: 13. CDR3 coding DNA: TGTGCCAGCAGCTTATCGCTAGCGGGAGGGCCCTCGGCACATACGCAGTATTTT. Translated: CASSLSLAGGPSAHTQYF.